The 5 T cell receptor beta chains below come from one sample, sequenced in a study of cytomegalovirus exposure and HLA in healthy donors. Vbeta (60) and Jbeta (13) primers were used in the PCR. TCRdb's copy holds only in-frame clones and misses some; the assay was immunoSEQ multiplex PCR. The data contain 87,000 or so clones, about 76% of them singletons. What was sequenced was PBMCs. All receptors derive from a woman between 40 and 50 years old in good health and CMV-seronegative.

This rearrangement joins TRBV6-1 to TRBJ2-1; 13 bases are shared with TRBD2. J was trimmed by 9 bases and V by 4 bases; bases with no gene match: 12. The CDR3 runs to 17 residues. The germline CDR1 and CDR2 sequences are MNHNS and SASEGT. CDR3 amino acids: CASSVTTSGGADGEQFF. The CDR3 bases are TGTGCCAGCAGTGTCACAACTAGCGGGGGGGCCGATGGTGAGCAGTTCTTC.

The chain uses TRBV7-9 and TRBJ2-5; weak D call: TRBD1 (6 bases). There are 14 residues in the CDR3. The V gene's germline CDR1 is SEHNR and CDR2 FQNEAQ (reference sequence). V lost 6 bases and J 5 bases, leaving 16 bases between the germline ends. In DNA, the CDR3 is TGTGCCAGCAGATCATACAGGGATGGTGAGACCCAGTACTTC. It encodes CASRSYRDGETQYF. Variable domain in full (rest from reference TRBV7-9 and TRBJ2-5): DTGVSQNPRHKITKRGQNVTFRCDPISEHNRLYWYRQTLGQGPEFLTYFQNEAQLEKSRLLSDRFSAERPKGSFSTLEIQRTEQGDSAMYLCASRSYRDGETQYFGPGTRLLVL.

This clone was found a few times. The chain employs TRBV25-1 and TRBJ2-1; D is ambiguous. CDR1 and CDR2 (germline): MGHDK, SYGVNS. The V end lost 1 base, the J end lost 3 bases, and 13 bases lay between the germline ends. The CDR3 has 16 amino acids. CDR3 DNA sequence: TGTGCCAGCAGTGAATTTCTCAGAATCAACTACAATGAGCAGTTCTTC. Amino acid sequence: CASSEFLRINYNEQFF.

This clone was seen only a few times. The rearrangement joins TRBV5-1 to TRBJ2-7, with 7 nucleotides matching TRBD1. J lost 1 base, V lost 4 bases, and 5 bases had no gene match. The CDR3 runs 14 residues. Germline V lookup: CDR1 SGHRS, CDR2 YFSETQ. CDR3 nucleotide sequence: TGCGCCAGCAGCAAAAGACAGGGTTCCTACGAGCAGTACTTC. This encodes CASSKRQGSYEQYF.

The sample holds a few counts of this clone. This chain joins TRBV10-1 and TRBJ2-1; 11 bases fit TRBD2. V dropped 3 bases and J dropped 5; count of bases not matched to a gene: 12. The CDR3 is made up of 18 amino acids. Germline V lookup: CDR1 WNHNN, CDR2 SYGVQD (reference sequence). The CDR3 nucleotides are TGCGCCAGCAGTGATAGGGTTTCGACTAGCGGGGTAGACAATGAGCAGTTCTTC. Amino acids: CASSDRVSTSGVDNEQFF.